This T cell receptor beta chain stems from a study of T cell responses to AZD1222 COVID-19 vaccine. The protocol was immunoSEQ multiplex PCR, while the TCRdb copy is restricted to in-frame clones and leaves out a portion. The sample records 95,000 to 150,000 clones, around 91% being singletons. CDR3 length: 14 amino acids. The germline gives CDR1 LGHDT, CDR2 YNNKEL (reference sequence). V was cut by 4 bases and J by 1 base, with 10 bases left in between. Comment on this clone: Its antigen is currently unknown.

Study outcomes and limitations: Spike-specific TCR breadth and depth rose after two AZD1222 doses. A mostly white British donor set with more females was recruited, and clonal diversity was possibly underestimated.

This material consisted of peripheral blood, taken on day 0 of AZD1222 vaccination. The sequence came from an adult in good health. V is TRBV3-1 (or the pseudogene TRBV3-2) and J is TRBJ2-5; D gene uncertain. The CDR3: CASSPTISQETQYF. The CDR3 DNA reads TGTGCCAGCAGCCCTACTATCTCCCAAGAGACCCAGTACTTC.